The T cell receptor beta chain described here comes from a study of vaccination and CD4 T cells after COVID-19. Turning to the study itself: The convalescent population consisted of six males and four females, two of whom were of Hispanic ethnicity. The study drew post-COVID samples a median roughly 110 days after diagnosis (range 35 to 161).

Sequence data for DNA of cultured CD4+ T cells were generated by the Oncomine TCR Beta short-read assay. Investigators obtained genomic DNA by extraction from cultured CD4+ T cells. TCRdb ran MiXCR on the PCR reads and lists one entry per CDR3 protein. The table has about 25,000 distinct CDR3 sequences, 67% seen once. A remark on this clonotype: The antigen remains undetermined.

This CDR3 region has 18 residues. Unmatched junction bases numbered 14, after V lost 2 bases and J lost 2 bases. The V gene's germline CDR1 is SGHVS and CDR2 FQNEAQ. Treatment specified: roughly ten-day PBMC culture with coronavirus spike peptide pools or control peptides (ViraFEST assay). The J gene is TRBJ2-7, the V gene TRBV7-8, with 8 positions matching TRBD2. Here the sequenced sample was CD4+ T cells from blood, cultured in vitro, taken after SARS-CoV-2 vaccination. The source is a human donor who received a COVID-19 vaccine. As DNA, the CDR3 is TGTGCCAGCAGCTTATTAGCGGCGGGGGGAACCTCTCCCTACGAGCAGTACTTC. Protein sequence: CASSLLAAGGTSPYEQYF.